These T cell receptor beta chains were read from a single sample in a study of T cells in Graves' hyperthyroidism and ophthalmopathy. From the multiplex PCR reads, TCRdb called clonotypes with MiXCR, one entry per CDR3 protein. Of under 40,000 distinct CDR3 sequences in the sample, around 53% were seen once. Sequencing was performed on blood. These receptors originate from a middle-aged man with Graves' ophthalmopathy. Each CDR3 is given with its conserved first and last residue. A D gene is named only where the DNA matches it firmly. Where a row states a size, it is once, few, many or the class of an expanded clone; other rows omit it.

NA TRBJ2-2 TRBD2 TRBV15 TGTGCCACCAGTTTGCTAGCGGGAACCGGGGAGCTGTTTTTT CATSLLAGTGELFF
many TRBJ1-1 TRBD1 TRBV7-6 TGTGCCAGCAGCCGAGGGGGACAGGGGGACCCGGAAGCTTTCTTT CASSRGGQGDPEAFF
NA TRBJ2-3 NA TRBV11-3 TGTGCCAGCAGCCTACCGCCTTTTGATACGCAGTGTTTT CASSLPPFDTQCF
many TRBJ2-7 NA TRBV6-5 TGTGCCAGCAGTCGGGGACAGCGGGCAGTGCAGTACTTC CASSRGQRAVQYF
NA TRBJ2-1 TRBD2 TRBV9 TGTGCCAGCAGCGTAGCAATAGCGGGGAATGAGCAGTTCTTC CASSVAIAGNEQFF
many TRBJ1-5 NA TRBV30 TGTGCCTGGAGCAATGACTATAGCAATCAGCCCCAGCATTTT CAWSNDYSNQPQHF
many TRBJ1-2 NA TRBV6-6 TGTGCCAGCAGTTTCAGACAGGATGGCTACACCTTC CASSFRQDGYTF
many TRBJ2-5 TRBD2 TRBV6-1 TGTGCCTTCGGGGCGGGGGGATGGAAGACCCAGTACTTC CAFGAGGWKTQYF
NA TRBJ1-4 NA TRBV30 TGTGCCTGGAGTGTTGGCCAACCGGGTGAAAAACTGTTTTTT CAWSVGQPGEKLFF
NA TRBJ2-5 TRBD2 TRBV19 TGTGCCAGTAGTATGGGGCTAGCGGGAGAGACCCAGTACTTC CASSMGLAGETQYF
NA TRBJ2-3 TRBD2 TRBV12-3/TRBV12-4 TGTGCCAGCAGGCCCCTAGGGAGGGAGGTTACAGATACGCAGTATTTT CASRPLGREVTDTQYF
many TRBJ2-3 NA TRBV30 TGTGCCTGGAGACGGCTTCCAAGCACAGATACGCAGTATTTT CAWRRLPSTDTQYF
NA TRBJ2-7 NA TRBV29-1 TGCAGCGTTGCCACGGTGGTGGGTCGCTCCTACGAGCAGTACTTC CSVATVVGRSYEQYF
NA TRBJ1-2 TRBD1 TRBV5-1 TGCGCCAGCAGATCCCCGGGACAGGGGAACTACACCTTC CASRSPGQGNYTF
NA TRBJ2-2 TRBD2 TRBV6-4 TGTGCCAGCAGTCAAACTGGGGGGGGGACTAGCACCGGGGAGCTGTTTTTT CASSQTGGGTSTGELFF
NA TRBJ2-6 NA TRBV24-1 TGTGCCACCAGTGCCGCCTCCGGGACAGGGGCCAACGTCCTGACTTTC CATSAASGTGANVLTF
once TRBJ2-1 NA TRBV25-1 TGTGCCAGCAGTATGATGCGGGTAGATCACAATGAGCAGTTCTTC CASSMMRVDHNEQFF
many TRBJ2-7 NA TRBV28 TGTGCCAGCAGTTTACGATCTCCCCACGAGCAGTACTTC CASSLRSPHEQYF
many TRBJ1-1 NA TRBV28 TGTGCCAGCAGTCTTAAAGCAGGGGCTTACACTGAAGCTTTCTTT CASSLKAGAYTEAFF
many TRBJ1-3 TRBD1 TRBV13 TGTGCCAGCAGTCAAGCGGGACAGGGAGCCCTAGCGGACACCATATATTTT CASSQAGQGALADTIYF
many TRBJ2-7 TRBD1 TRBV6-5 TGTGCCAGCAGTTACCAGGTGACAGGGGACTACGAGCAGTACTTC CASSYQVTGDYEQYF
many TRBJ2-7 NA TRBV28 TGTGCCAGCAGCAGATCCGGGGGCTACGAGCAGTACTTC CASSRSGGYEQYF
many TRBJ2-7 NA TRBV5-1 TGCGCCAGCAGCTTGTTGCAGGGTACCTTCGGGGAGCAGTACTTC CASSLLQGTFGEQYF
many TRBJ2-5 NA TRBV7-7 TGTGCTAGCAGCTTACAATCCCTGGAGACCCAGTACTTC CASSLQSLETQYF
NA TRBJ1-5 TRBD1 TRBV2 TGTGCCAGCATTTGGGACAGGGGCAGGGAGACCCAGCATTTT CASIWDRGRETQHF
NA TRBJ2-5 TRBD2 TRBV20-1 TGCAGTGCTAGAGAGGGGACTAGCGGGGCGGGAGAGACCCAGTACTTC CSAREGTSGAGETQYF